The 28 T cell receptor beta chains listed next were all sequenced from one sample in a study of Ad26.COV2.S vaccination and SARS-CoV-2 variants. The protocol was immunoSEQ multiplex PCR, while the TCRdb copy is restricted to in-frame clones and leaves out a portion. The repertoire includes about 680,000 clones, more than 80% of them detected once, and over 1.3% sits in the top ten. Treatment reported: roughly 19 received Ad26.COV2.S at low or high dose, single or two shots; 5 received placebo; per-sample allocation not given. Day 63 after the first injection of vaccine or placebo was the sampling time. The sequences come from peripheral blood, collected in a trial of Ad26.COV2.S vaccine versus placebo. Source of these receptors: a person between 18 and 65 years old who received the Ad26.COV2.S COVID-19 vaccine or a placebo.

CDR3 DNA sequence: TGTGCCAGCTCACCACTATTAGGGGTGAACACTGAAGCTTTCTTT. Protein product: CASSPLLGVNTEAFF. The chain carries TRBV18 and TRBJ1-1; possible D gene TRBD1, 5 bases. Germline values: CDR1 KGHSH, CDR2 LQKENI. The CDR3 runs 15 residues. Trimming pared 1 base from V and 0 bases from J, leaving 9 bases between.

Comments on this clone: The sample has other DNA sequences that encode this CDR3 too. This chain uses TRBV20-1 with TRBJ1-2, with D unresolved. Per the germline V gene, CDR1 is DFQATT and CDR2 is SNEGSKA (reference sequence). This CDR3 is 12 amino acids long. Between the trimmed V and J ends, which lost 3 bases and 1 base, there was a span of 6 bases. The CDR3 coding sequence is TGCAGTGCTAGTGGAGGTAACTATGGCTACACCTTC. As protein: CSASGGNYGYTF.

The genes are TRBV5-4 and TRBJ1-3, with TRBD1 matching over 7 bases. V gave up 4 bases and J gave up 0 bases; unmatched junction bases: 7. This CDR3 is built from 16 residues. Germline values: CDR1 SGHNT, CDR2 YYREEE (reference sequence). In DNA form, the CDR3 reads TGTGCCAGCAGCCCGGGACAGCCGAACTCTGGAAACACCATATATTTT. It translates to CASSPGQPNSGNTIYF.

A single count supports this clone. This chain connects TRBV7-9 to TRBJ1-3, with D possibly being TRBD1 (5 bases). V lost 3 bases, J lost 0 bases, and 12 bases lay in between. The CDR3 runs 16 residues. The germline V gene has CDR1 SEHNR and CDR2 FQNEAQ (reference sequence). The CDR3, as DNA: TGTGCCAGCAGCTTTTGGGGCTCCCCCTCTGGAAACACCATATATTTT. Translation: CASSFWGSPSGNTIYF.

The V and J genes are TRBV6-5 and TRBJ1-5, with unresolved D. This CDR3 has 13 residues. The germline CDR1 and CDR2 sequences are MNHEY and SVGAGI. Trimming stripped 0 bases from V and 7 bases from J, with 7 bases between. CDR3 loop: CASSYSRHQPQHF. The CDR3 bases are TGTGCCAGCAGTTACTCGAGACACCAGCCCCAGCATTTT.

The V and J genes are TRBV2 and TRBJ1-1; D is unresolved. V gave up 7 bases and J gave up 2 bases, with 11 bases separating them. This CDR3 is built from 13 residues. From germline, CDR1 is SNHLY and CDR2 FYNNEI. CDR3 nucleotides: TGTGCCAGCAAACTAATGGGAAACACTGAAGCTTTCTTT. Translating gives CASKLMGNTEAFF.

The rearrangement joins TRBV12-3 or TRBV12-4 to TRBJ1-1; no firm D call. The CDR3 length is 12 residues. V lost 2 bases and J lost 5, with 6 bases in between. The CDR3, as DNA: TGTGCCAGCAGTTTATTCCAAACTGAAGCTTTCTTT. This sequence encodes CASSLFQTEAFF.

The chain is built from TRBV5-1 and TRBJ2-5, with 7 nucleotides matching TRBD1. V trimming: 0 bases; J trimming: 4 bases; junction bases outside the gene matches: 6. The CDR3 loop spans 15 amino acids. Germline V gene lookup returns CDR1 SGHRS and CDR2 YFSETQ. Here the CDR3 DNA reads TGCGCCAGCAGCTTGGGCTTACAGGGGAGAGAGACCCAGTACTTC. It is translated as CASSLGLQGRETQYF. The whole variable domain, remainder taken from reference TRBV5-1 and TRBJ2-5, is KAGVTQTPRYLIKTRGQQVTLSCSPISGHRSVSWYQQTPGQGLQFLFEYFSETQRNKGNFPGRFSGRQFSNSRSEMNVSTLELGDSALYLCASSLGLQGRETQYFGPGTRLLVL.

The CDR3 DNA follows: TGTGCCAGCAGGACAGAGAGCAATTCACCCCTCCACTTT. It yields the protein CASRTESNSPLHF. V is TRBV6-5 and J is TRBJ1-6; maybe TRBD1 (5 bases). The CDR3 runs to 13 residues. V lost 6 bases to trimming and J lost 7 bases, with 10 bases between them. CDR1 and CDR2 from the germline V gene are MNHEY and SVGAGI.

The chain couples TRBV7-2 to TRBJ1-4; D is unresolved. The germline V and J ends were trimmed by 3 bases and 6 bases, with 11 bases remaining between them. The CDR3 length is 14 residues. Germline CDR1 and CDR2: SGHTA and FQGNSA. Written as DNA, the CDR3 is TGTGCCAGCAGCTTGGGCCAAGGCGATGAAAAACTGTTTTTT. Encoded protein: CASSLGQGDEKLFF.

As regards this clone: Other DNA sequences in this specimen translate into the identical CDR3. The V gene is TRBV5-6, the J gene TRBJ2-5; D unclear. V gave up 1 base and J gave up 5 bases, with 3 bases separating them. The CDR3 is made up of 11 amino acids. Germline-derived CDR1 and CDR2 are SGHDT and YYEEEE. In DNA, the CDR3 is TGTGCCAGCAGCTTGAGGGAGACCCAGTACTTC. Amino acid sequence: CASSLRETQYF.

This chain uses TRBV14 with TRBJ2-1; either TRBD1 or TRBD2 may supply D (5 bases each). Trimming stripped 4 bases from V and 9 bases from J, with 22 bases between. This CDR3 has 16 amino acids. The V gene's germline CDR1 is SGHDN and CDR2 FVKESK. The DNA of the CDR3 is TGTGCCAGCAGCCGCCGGGACGACGGACCTTACGGTGAGCAGTTCTTC. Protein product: CASSRRDDGPYGEQFF.

The CDR3 sequence is CASSYGGNVNTEAFF. CDR3 nucleotides: TGTGCCAGCAGTTATGGAGGGAATGTGAACACTGAAGCTTTCTTT. The J gene is TRBJ1-1, the V gene TRBV6-5; D unresolved. Germline lookup yields CDR1 MNHEY and CDR2 SVGAGI. The CDR3 is 15 amino acids. Trimming took 3 bases from V and 0 from J, leaving 11 bases between them.

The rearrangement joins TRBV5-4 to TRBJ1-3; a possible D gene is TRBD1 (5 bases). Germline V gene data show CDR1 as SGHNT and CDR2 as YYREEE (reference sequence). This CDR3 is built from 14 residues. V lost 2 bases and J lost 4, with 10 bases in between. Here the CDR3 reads CASSLVGTGNTIYF. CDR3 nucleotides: TGTGCCAGCAGCTTAGTGGGGACCGGAAACACCATATATTTT.

The CDR3 DNA sequence: TGTGCCTGGGATCTACAGGCCTCGAACACTGAAGCTTTCTTT. The encoded protein is CAWDLQASNTEAFF. The chain carries TRBV30 and TRBJ1-1, with a possible D match to TRBD1 (5 bases). This CDR3 is 14 amino acids long. CDR1 GTSNPN and CDR2 SVGIG come from the germline V gene (reference sequence). V was shortened by 5 bases and J by 1 base, with 14 bases between the two germline ends. The full variable domain, rest sourced from reference TRBV30 and TRBJ1-1, is SQTIHQWPATLVQPVGSPLSLECTVEGTSNPNLYWYRQAAGRGLQLLFYSVGIGQISSEVPQNLSASRPQDRQFILSSKKLLLSDSGFYLCAWDLQASNTEAFFGQGTRLTVV.

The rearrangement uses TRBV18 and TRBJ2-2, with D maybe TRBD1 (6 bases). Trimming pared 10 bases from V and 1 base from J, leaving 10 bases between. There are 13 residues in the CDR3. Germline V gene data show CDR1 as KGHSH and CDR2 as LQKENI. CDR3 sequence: CAIQDRNTGELFF. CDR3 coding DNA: TGTGCCATCCAGGACAGGAACACCGGGGAGCTGTTTTTT.

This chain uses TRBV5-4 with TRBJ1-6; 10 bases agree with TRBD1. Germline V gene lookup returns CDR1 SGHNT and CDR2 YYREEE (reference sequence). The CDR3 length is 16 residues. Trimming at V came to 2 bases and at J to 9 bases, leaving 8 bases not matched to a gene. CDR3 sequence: CASSFGPGDRGSPLHF. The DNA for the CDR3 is TGTGCCAGCAGCTTTGGCCCCGGGGACAGGGGTTCACCCCTCCACTTT. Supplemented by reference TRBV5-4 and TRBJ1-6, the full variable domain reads ETGVTQSPTHLIKTRGQQVTLRCSSQSGHNTVSWYQQALGQGPQFIFQYYREEENGRGNFPPRFSGLQFPNYSSELNVNALELDDSALYLCASSFGPGDRGSPLHFGNGTRLTVT.

The CDR3 nucleotides read TGTGCCTGGAGAGTTCAGGGGGGGGAGACCCAGTACTTC. Translating gives CAWRVQGGETQYF. This chain joins TRBV30 and TRBJ2-5; either TRBD1 or TRBD2 may supply D (7 bases each). From germline, CDR1 is GTSNPN and CDR2 SVGIG (reference sequence). The CDR3 extends over 13 amino acids. V was trimmed by 3 bases and J by 5 bases, leaving 13 bases between them.

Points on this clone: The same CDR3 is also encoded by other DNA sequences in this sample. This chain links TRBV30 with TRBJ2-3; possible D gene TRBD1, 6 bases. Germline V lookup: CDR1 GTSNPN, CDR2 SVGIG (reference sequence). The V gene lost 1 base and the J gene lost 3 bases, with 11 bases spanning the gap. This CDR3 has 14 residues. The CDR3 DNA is TGTGCCTGGAGTGGGGGGCAGGGAACAGATACGCAGTATTTT. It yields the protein CAWSGGQGTDTQYF. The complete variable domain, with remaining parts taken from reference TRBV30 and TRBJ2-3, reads SQTIHQWPATLVQPVGSPLSLECTVEGTSNPNLYWYRQAAGRGLQLLFYSVGIGQISSEVPQNLSASRPQDRQFILSSKKLLLSDSGFYLCAWSGGQGTDTQYFGPGTRLTVL.

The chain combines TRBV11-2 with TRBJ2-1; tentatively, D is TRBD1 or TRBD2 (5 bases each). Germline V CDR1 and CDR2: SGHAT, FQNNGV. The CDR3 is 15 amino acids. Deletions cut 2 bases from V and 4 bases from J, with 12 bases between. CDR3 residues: CASSLSGTGYNEQFF. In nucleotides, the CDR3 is TGTGCCAGCAGCTTATCCGGGACGGGATACAATGAGCAGTTCTTC.

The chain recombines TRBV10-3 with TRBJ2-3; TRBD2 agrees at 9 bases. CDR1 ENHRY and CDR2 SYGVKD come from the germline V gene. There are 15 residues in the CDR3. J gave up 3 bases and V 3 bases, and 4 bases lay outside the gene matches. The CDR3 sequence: CAISELAGATDTQYF. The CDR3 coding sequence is TGTGCCATCAGTGAATTAGCGGGAGCAACAGATACGCAGTATTTT.

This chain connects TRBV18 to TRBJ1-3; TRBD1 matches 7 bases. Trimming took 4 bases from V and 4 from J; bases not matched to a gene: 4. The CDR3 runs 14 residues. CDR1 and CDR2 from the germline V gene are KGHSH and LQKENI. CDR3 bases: TGTGCCAGCTCACAAACAGGGGACGGAAACACCATATATTTT. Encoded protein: CASSQTGDGNTIYF.

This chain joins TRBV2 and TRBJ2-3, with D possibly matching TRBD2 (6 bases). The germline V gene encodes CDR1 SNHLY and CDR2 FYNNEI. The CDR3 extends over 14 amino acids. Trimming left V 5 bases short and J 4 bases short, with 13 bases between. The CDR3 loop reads CASSLLGEADTQYF. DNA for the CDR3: TGTGCCAGCAGTCTTTTGGGGGAGGCAGATACGCAGTATTTT.

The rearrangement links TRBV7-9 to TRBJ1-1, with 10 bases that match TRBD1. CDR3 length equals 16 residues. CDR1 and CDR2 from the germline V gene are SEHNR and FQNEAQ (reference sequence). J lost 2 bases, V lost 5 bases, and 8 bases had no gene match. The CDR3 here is CASSPWDRGINTEAFF. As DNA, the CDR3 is TGTGCCAGCAGCCCATGGGACAGGGGAATCAACACTGAAGCTTTCTTT.

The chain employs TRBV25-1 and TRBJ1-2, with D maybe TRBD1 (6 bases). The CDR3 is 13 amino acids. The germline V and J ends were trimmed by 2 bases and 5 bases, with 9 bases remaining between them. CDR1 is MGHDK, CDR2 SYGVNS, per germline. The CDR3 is CASSETGPYGYTF. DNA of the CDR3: TGTGCCAGCAGTGAAACAGGGCCTTATGGCTACACCTTC.

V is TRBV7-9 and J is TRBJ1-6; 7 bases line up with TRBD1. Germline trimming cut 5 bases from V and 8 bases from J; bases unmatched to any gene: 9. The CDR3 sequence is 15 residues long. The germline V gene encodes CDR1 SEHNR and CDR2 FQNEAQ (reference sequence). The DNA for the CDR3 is TGTGCCAGCAGCACCCTCAGGGGGGCTCATTCACCCCTCCACTTT. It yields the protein CASSTLRGAHSPLHF.

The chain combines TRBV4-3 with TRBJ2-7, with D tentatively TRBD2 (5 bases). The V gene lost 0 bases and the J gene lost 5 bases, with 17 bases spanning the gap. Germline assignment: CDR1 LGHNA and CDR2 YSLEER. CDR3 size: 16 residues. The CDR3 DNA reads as TGCGCCAGCAGCCAAGATATACGGGGAGCTCCTAACGAGCAGTACTTC. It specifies CASSQDIRGAPNEQYF.

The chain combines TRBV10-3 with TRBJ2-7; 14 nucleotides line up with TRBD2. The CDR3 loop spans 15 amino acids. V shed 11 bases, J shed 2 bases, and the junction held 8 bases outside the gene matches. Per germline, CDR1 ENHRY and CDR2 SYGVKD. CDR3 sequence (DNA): TGTGCCGTGGGACTAGCGGGAGCGGGGCCCTACGAGCAGTACTTC. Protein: CAVGLAGAGPYEQYF.